The entry that follows covers one TCR beta chain sequence. Its antigen is currently unknown. V gave up 0 bases and J gave up 5 bases, with 11 bases separating them. From germline, CDR1 is SGHRS and CDR2 YFSETQ. The CDR3 runs to 14 residues. This specimen comes from a study of response to subunit inactivated influenza vaccine. Study-level findings and limits: The authors proposed limited new T cell recruitment per seasonal influenza vaccination.

In TCRdb, the RT-PCR reads were re-called with MiXCR into one record per CDR3 protein. The sample yields roughly 500,000 distinct CDR3 sequences, approximately 24% seen once. Here the sequenced sample was CD4+ T cells sorted from PBMCs, taken roughly 5 days after vaccination. V and J are TRBV5-1 and TRBJ2-5; D is uncertain. The sequence came from a man aged 50-60 years who received an inactivated influenza vaccine. CDR3 loop: CASSLAQSEETQYF. The CDR3 DNA sequence: TGCGCCAGCAGCTTGGCACAGTCCGAGGAGACCCAGTACTTC.